The clone carrying this T cell receptor (beta chain) was counted many times. What it binds is not known. This entry belongs to a study of regulatory T cells in long-lasting Graves disease. General observations from the study: The number of shared public clonotypes was higher in persistent patients (more than 2,500) than new patients (966).

The sample's time point: newly diagnosed GD, antithyroid drugs for less than 3 months. Scientists built the TCR library using RNA that was extracted from PBMCs. Arm-PCR of CDR3 regions and iRepertoire HTBI primers were the basis on which TCR beta libraries were built. TCRdb analysed the multiplex PCR reads with MiXCR anew, one entry per CDR3 protein. The sample has roughly 520,000 distinct CDR3 sequences, around 12% seen once. This same sample was also taken into another study, of T cells in Graves' hyperthyroidism and ophthalmopathy. As reported in that work: Using 13 V-J features, a model discriminated ophthalmopathy from stable hyperthyroidism.

The source of this sequence is a woman in her 30s with Graves disease. The starting material was peripheral blood mononuclear cells (PBMCs), obtained at new diagnosis, from a patient treated with antithyroid drugs.

In DNA, the CDR3 is TGTGCCAGCAGTCAACAGGGGGCGCCCACAGATACGCAGTATTTT. Translating gives CASSQQGAPTDTQYF. This chain connects TRBV5-8 to TRBJ2-3, with 9 bases fitting TRBD1. This CDR3 spans 15 amino acids. From germline, CDR1 is SGHTS and CDR2 YDEGEE. V was clipped by 5 bases and J by 2 bases; unmatched bases: 6.